These T cell receptor beta chains were read from a single sample in a study of T-cell reconstitution after alpha-beta-depleted transplantation in children. TCRdb fed the PCR reads into MiXCR, producing one record per CDR3 protein. The sample consists of approximately 520,000 distinct CDR3 sequences, approximately 29% of them appearing once. The sequencing here drew on PBMCs from the stem cell graft donor, taken from the stem cell graft. The receptors were gathered from a human donor who donated a stem cell graft to a child with aplastic anemia. Both conserved end residues are part of each CDR3. The D gene is left open where the match is weak. Size tells how often a clone was seen (once, few, many) or the class of an expanded clone, and some rows leave it out.

j_gene | abundance | v_gene | d_gene | CDR3nt | CDR3aa
TRBJ1-2 | few | TRBV6-5 | . | TGTGCCAGCAGTTACTCAAAGGGAACTCCTAACTATGGCTACACCTTC | CASSYSKGTPNYGYTF
TRBJ1-1 | few | TRBV6-5 | . | TGTGCCAGCAGTTACGGTTTGAGGACTGAAGCTTTCTTT | CASSYGLRTEAFF
TRBJ2-7 | . | TRBV12-3/TRBV12-4 | TRBD2 | TGTGCCAGCAGCCTCACGGGACTAGCGGAATACGAGCAGTACTTC | CASSLTGLAEYEQYF
TRBJ2-2 | . | TRBV7-3 | . | TGTGCCAGCAGCTTAAGGGCGGCGAACACCGGGGAGCTGTTTTTT | CASSLRAANTGELFF
TRBJ2-1 | few | TRBV7-9 | . | TGTGCCAGCAGCTTTGAGGCATTTACCTACAATGAGCAGTTCTTC | CASSFEAFTYNEQFF
TRBJ1-1 | . | TRBV27 | . | TGTGCCAGCAGTGGTCCAGGTTTGAACACTGAAGCTTTCTTT | CASSGPGLNTEAFF
TRBJ1-2 | few | TRBV29-1 | TRBD1 | TGCAGCGTTGGGGACAGGGTCACGGTGTCGGGCTACACCTTC | CSVGDRVTVSGYTF
TRBJ1-1 | . | TRBV10-3 | TRBD1 | TGTGCCATCGGGGACAGGGGTTTCCCTGAAGCTTTCTTT | CAIGDRGFPEAFF
TRBJ1-1 | . | TRBV18 | . | TGTGCCAGCTCACGCTCGACAGCTATGAACACTGAAGCTTTCTTT | CASSRSTAMNTEAFF
TRBJ2-3 | . | TRBV4-3 | . | TGCGCCAGCAGCCCCAGGGCGGGATCAGATACGCAGTATTTT | CASSPRAGSDTQYF
TRBJ2-7 | . | TRBV9 | . | TGTGCCAGCAGCCATGGGACGGCCGCTAGCGAGCAGTACTTC | CASSHGTAASEQYF
TRBJ2-7 | few | TRBV20-1 | . | TGCAGTGCTCCTCCAGGGACTTCTCCCTGGGAGCAGTACTTC | CSAPPGTSPWEQYF
TRBJ2-1 | . | TRBV7-8 | TRBD1 | TGTGCCAGCAGCCGTAGGGACAGGGGTCAAAGCTCCTACAATGAGCAGTTCTTC | CASSRRDRGQSSYNEQFF
TRBJ2-4 | . | TRBV20-1 | . | TGCAGTGCTGTTCGAGGGACCAAAAACAGTCAGTACTTC | CSAVRGTKNSQYF
TRBJ1-5 | few | TRBV12-3/TRBV12-4 | TRBD1 | TGTGCCAGCATCCAACAGGGGGCTAAGGGGGATCAGCCCCAGCATTTT | CASIQQGAKGDQPQHF
TRBJ2-1 | few | TRBV20-1 | TRBD2 | TGCAGTGCGCGGACTAGCGGGGCCCGCTCCTACAATGAGCAGTTCTTC | CSARTSGARSYNEQFF
TRBJ2-2 | few | TRBV30 | TRBD1 | TGTGCCTGGAGTGGACAGGGGCCGAGGACCGGGGAGCTGTTTTTT | CAWSGQGPRTGELFF
TRBJ2-1 | few | TRBV30 | TRBD2 | TGTGCCTGGAGCCGGGGGCCGGGACTAGCGGCCTACAATGAGCAGTTCTTC | CAWSRGPGLAAYNEQFF
TRBJ2-3 | few | TRBV6-4 | TRBD2 | TGTGCCAGCAGTCCCTCACTAGCGGACACAGATACGCAGTATTTT | CASSPSLADTDTQYF
TRBJ2-5 | few | TRBV6-1 | . | TGTGCCAGCAATACCCCAGGGGTTCGGGAGACCCAGTACTTC | CASNTPGVRETQYF
TRBJ2-2 | . | TRBV7-7 | TRBD2 | TGTGCCAGCAGCCCCGCCGTCCTAGCGGGAGGGCCCCTCACCGGGGAGCTGTTTTTT | CASSPAVLAGGPLTGELFF
TRBJ1-1 | few | TRBV5-1 | TRBD1 | TGCGCCAGCAGCTTGGACAGGGGGCTTACTGAAGCTTTCTTT | CASSLDRGLTEAFF
TRBJ2-1 | few | TRBV12-3/TRBV12-4 | . | TGTGCCAGCAGTTCACGGAGGGGTGTAAATGAGCAGTTCTTC | CASSSRRGVNEQFF
TRBJ2-2 | few | TRBV18 | TRBD1 | TGTGCCAGCTCACCCCCGATGACAGGGCCCGGGGAGCTGTTTTTT | CASSPPMTGPGELFF
TRBJ2-5 | many | TRBV29-1 | TRBD2 | TGCAGCTTCACGCTCAGCGGGAGGTGGGAGACCCAGTACTTC | CSFTLSGRWETQYF
TRBJ2-4 | few | TRBV7-2 | . | TGTGCCAGCAGGGATCCAAGGGCCAAAAACATTCAGTACTTC | CASRDPRAKNIQYF
TRBJ2-1 | few | TRBV6-1 | . | TGTGCCAGCAGTGGTAGCGCGAGCTCCTACAATGAGCAGTTCTTC | CASSGSASSYNEQFF
TRBJ1-3 | . | TRBV12-3/TRBV12-4 | . | TGTGCCAGCAGCCTCCGAAGGGGCGTCTCTGGAAACACCATATATTTT | CASSLRRGVSGNTIYF
TRBJ2-5 | few | TRBV7-2 | . | TGTGCCAGCAGCTTAGTGTTCGGGCACTCCCAAGAGACCCAGTACTTC | CASSLVFGHSQETQYF
TRBJ2-3 | . | TRBV4-3 | . | TGCGCCAGCAGCCAAGGTGATCTAAGGAAGATTAGCACAGATACGCAGTATTTT | CASSQGDLRKISTDTQYF
TRBJ2-1 | many | TRBV6-5 | TRBD2 | TGTGCCAGCAGTTACTCTAGCGGGAGATGGAATGAGCAGTTCTTC | CASSYSSGRWNEQFF
TRBJ1-2 | few | TRBV5-1 | . | TGCGCCAGCAGCTCGACGGTACAGGACCTGCGGTACACCTTC | CASSSTVQDLRYTF
TRBJ2-7 | once | TRBV7-9 | . | TGTGCCAGCAGCTTGCAGGGGTCTACCTACGAGCAGTACTTC | CASSLQGSTYEQYF
TRBJ1-1 | . | TRBV7-2 | TRBD1 | TGTGCCAGCAGCTTAGGAGGCCTGGACAGGGAAGCTTTCTTT | CASSLGGLDREAFF
TRBJ2-5 | once | TRBV9 | TRBD1 | TGTGCCAGCAGCGTCCGGGACAGGGTTAGTCGGGAGACCCAGTACTTC | CASSVRDRVSRETQYF
TRBJ2-2 | . | TRBV28 | TRBD2 | TGTGCCAGCAGCTCTGGGACTAGCGACACGGGAGGGAACACCGGGGAGCTGTTTTTT | CASSSGTSDTGGNTGELFF
TRBJ1-3 | . | TRBV7-9 | . | TGTGCCAGCAGCACAGGGTCTGGAAACACCATATATTTT | CASSTGSGNTIYF
TRBJ2-5 | few | TRBV29-1 | . | TGCAGCTTCCACAGGGATCTTGGGGAGACCCAGTACTTC | CSFHRDLGETQYF
TRBJ1-2 | . | TRBV20-1 | TRBD1 | TGCAGTGCTAGAGGACAGGGCGAGGTCTATGGCTACACCTTC | CSARGQGEVYGYTF
TRBJ1-2 | few | TRBV29-1 | . | TGCAGCGTGGGTACAGGGATTAACTATGGCTACACCTTC | CSVGTGINYGYTF
TRBJ2-7 | . | TRBV7-9 | . | TGTGCCAGCAGCTCCGTTACGGAACACGAGCAGTACTTC | CASSSVTEHEQYF
TRBJ2-4 | . | TRBV5-1 | TRBD1 | TGCGCCAGCAGCCCGACAGGGGCCATTCAGTACTTC | CASSPTGAIQYF
TRBJ1-5 | few | TRBV12-3/TRBV12-4 | . | TGTGCCAGCAGTGGGGGGATGTACAGGGATAATCAGCCCCAGCATTTT | CASSGGMYRDNQPQHF
TRBJ2-7 | . | TRBV7-2 | TRBD2 | TGTGCCAGCAGCCCCGCGGGGGGGATATGGAATGAGCAGTACTTC | CASSPAGGIWNEQYF
TRBJ1-6 | many | TRBV9 | . | TGTGCCAGCAGCGTAGACCATTCAGTTTATTCACCCCTCCACTTT | CASSVDHSVYSPLHF
TRBJ2-3 | . | TRBV7-8 | . | TGTGCCAGCAGCTTAGCGACGAGGGGGGATACGCAGTATTTT | CASSLATRGDTQYF
TRBJ2-1 | few | TRBV6-1 | TRBD2 | TGTGCCAGCAGGCGTGGGGGGGGCTCCTACAATGAGCAGTTCTTC | CASRRGGGSYNEQFF
TRBJ1-3 | . | TRBV20-1 | . | TGCAGTGCTAGCGTCATAAGGCGCTCTGGAAACACCATATATTTT | CSASVIRRSGNTIYF
TRBJ1-1 | . | TRBV20-1 | . | TGCAGTGCTAGAGAATTTGGACAGCGGAACACTGAAGCTTTCTTT | CSAREFGQRNTEAFF
TRBJ1-1 | many | TRBV29-1 | . | TGCAGCGTTGCCGACGGAAACACTGAAGCTTTCTTT | CSVADGNTEAFF
TRBJ2-1 | . | TRBV7-9 | TRBD1 | TGTGCCAGCAGCCAACCGGGACAGCCGAACAATGAGCAGTTCTTC | CASSQPGQPNNEQFF
TRBJ1-5 | . | TRBV20-1 | . | TGCAGTGCTAGACGCAGCTCTTTCGATCAGCCCCAGCATTTT | CSARRSSFDQPQHF
TRBJ2-7 | . | TRBV20-1 | TRBD2 | TGCAGTGCTAGAGATATAGCGGGAGCCGTCGACGAGCAGTACTTC | CSARDIAGAVDEQYF